The TCR beta chain described here comes from a study of post-analysis software for immune sequencing data. In the study overall: Relapsing-remitting, secondary progressive and progressive-relapsing courses of multiple sclerosis were included. Study-wide results and caveats: Roughly five TRBV segments were significantly more frequent in patients than in controls. TRBV5-6, TRBV5-1 and TRBV20-1 were among these segments. Comparison with controls showed significantly lower normalized Chao1 diversity in multiple sclerosis patients.

Losses at the gene ends were 0 bases for V and 0 bases for J; bases not matched to a gene: 7. Germline CDR1 and CDR2: MNHEY and SVGAGI. The CDR3 is 19 residues long. Unique molecular identifiers were present in the TCR beta cDNA libraries. MiXCR, run by TCRdb on the PCR reads, gives a single entry per CDR3 protein. The sample includes roughly 580,000 distinct CDR3 sequences, roughly 45% of them seen just once. In its sample, this clonotype was seen a few times. No antigen is known for it. This clonotype was obtained from a girl aged 5-17 years with multiple sclerosis. Sequenced sample: blood. V usage is TRBV6-5 and J usage is TRBJ2-3; TRBD2 agrees at 12 bases. DNA for the CDR3: TGTGCCAGCAGTTACTCGAAAACTAGCGGGAGGCCTAGCACAGATACGCAGTATTTT. Translated, it gives CASSYSKTSGRPSTDTQYF.